Below are 29 T cell receptor beta chains sequenced from a single sample in a study of CD8 T cells in Susac syndrome (dated by TCRdb to the late 2010s). Library prep was done by the immunoSEQ multiplex PCR assay. RNA was extracted using the RNeasy kit, and 0.5 to 1 microgram was reverse transcribed with random hexamers. In-frame beta chains were kept once TCRdb had trimmed the public reads at Q25 with fastp and called clones with MiXCR. Merged by CDR3 protein, the rows form single entries marked with the most common genes and DNA. The sample records over 100,000 distinct CDR3 sequences, nearly 96% of which are singletons. The top ten hold less than 0.15% of the sample. Sample: CD4+ T cells from PBMCs. These receptors were obtained from a human donor with Susac syndrome.

The chain recombines TRBV3-1 with TRBJ2-7, with TRBD2 matching over 7 bases. The ends lost 3 bases at V and 0 bases at J; junction bases unmatched: 2. The CDR3 runs to 14 residues. The germline V gene has CDR1 LGHDT and CDR2 YNNKEL (reference sequence). CDR3 in amino acids: CASSHSGSSYEQYF. In DNA, the CDR3 is TGTGCCAGCAGCCATAGCGGGTCCTCCTACGAGCAGTACTTC.

The CDR3 region is CASSDGINYGYTF. The CDR3 DNA sequence: TGCGCCAGCAGCGACGGGATAAACTATGGCTACACCTTC. The chain uses TRBV5-1 and TRBJ1-2; no clear D gene. V shed 4 bases and J shed 2 bases, with 9 bases lying between them. The CDR3 sequence is 13 residues long. Germline-derived CDR1 and CDR2 are SGHRS and YFSETQ. The full variable domain, its missing parts supplied by reference TRBV5-1 and TRBJ1-2, is KAGVTQTPRYLIKTRGQQVTLSCSPISGHRSVSWYQQTPGQGLQFLFEYFSETQRNKGNFPGRFSGRQFSNSRSEMNVSTLELGDSALYLCASSDGINYGYTFGSGTRLTVV.

V and J are TRBV27 and TRBJ1-2; perhaps TRBD1 as D (5 bases). This CDR3 has 15 amino acids. Germline CDR1 reads MNHEY; CDR2 reads SMNVEV (reference sequence). The germline V and J ends were trimmed by 0 bases and 4 bases, with 12 bases remaining between them. CDR3 loop: CASSLSGRQIYGYTF. The CDR3 DNA reads TGTGCCAGCAGTTTATCAGGTCGACAGATCTATGGCTACACCTTC.

The genes are TRBV6-1 and TRBJ2-1; D is undetermined. Germline V gene lookup returns CDR1 MNHNS and CDR2 SASEGT. V shed 7 bases and J shed 6 bases, with 16 bases lying between them. The CDR3 covers 14 residues. The CDR3 spells CASIETRNSNEQFF. The CDR3 nucleotides read TGTGCCAGCATTGAGACCCGCAATTCCAATGAGCAGTTCTTC.

This rearrangement joins TRBV7-8 to TRBJ2-1; 9 nucleotides align to TRBD2. In germline, CDR1 is SGHVS, CDR2 FQNEAQ. The ends lost 3 bases at V and 6 bases at J; junction bases unmatched: 9. The CDR3 has 16 residues. The CDR3 region is CASSFRVGLAVNEQFF. CDR3 bases: TGTGCCAGCAGCTTCAGGGTGGGACTAGCTGTCAATGAGCAGTTCTTC.

The J gene is TRBJ1-2, the V gene TRBV3-1; D might be TRBD1 (5 bases). The CDR3 extends over 14 amino acids. Germline V CDR1 and CDR2: LGHDT, YNNKEL (reference sequence). The V gene lost 3 bases and the J gene lost 7 bases, with 15 bases spanning the gap. In DNA form, the CDR3 reads TGTGCCAGCAGCCACACAAGGGGACCGAGTGGCTACACCTTC. Translated: CASSHTRGPSGYTF. The entire variable domain, with the rest obtained from reference TRBV3-1 and TRBJ1-2, is as follows: DTAVSQTPKYLVTQMGNDKSIKCEQNLGHDTMYWYKQDSKKFLKIMFSYNNKELIINETVPNRFSPKSPDKAHLNLHINSLELGDSAVYFCASSHTRGPSGYTFGSGTRLTVV.

V is TRBV2 and J is TRBJ2-1; the match to TRBD2 covers 7 bases. Germline CDR1 SNHLY, CDR2 FYNNEI. With V trimmed by 7 bases and J by 6 bases, 6 bases remained unmatched. The CDR3 covers 13 residues. The CDR3 DNA reads as TGTGCCAGCACGGCTAGCGGACTCAATGAGCAGTTCTTC. Translation: CASTASGLNEQFF.

This sequence joins TRBV12-3 or TRBV12-4 and TRBJ2-4, with D perhaps matching TRBD1 (5 bases). The CDR3 is 12 residues long. Trimming took off 6 bases at V and 12 bases at J, with 15 bases between the two ends. CDR3 nucleotide sequence: TGTGCCAGCAGAGCAGGGTTTTCGCGTCAGTACTTC. Protein: CASRAGFSRQYF.

This clonotype was recorded only once. This chain connects TRBV27 to TRBJ2-7, with TRBD2 as a possible D gene (5 bases). The CDR3 has 12 amino acids. V lost 2 bases, J lost 5 bases, and 7 bases lay in between. In germline, CDR1 is MNHEY, CDR2 SMNVEV (reference sequence). The CDR3 coding sequence is TGTGCCAGCAGTTTAAGAGGGCACGAGCAGTACTTC. This gives the protein CASSLRGHEQYF.

This clonotype was seen only once. V and J are TRBV2 and TRBJ1-2; no clear D gene. V was clipped by 4 bases and J by 5 bases, with 11 bases between them. This CDR3 region has 13 residues. Germline CDR1 is SNHLY and CDR2 is FYNNEI. The CDR3 nucleotides read TGTGCCAGCAGTGGAGGTTCCCGTTATGGCTACACCTTC. Translated, it gives CASSGGSRYGYTF.

The rearrangement joins TRBV20-1 to TRBJ2-3; perhaps TRBD2 as D (5 bases). Deletions cut 0 bases from V and 2 bases from J, with 12 bases between. The length of the CDR3 is 15 residues. CDR1 and CDR2 from the germline V gene are DFQATT and SNEGSKA (reference sequence). CDR3 sequence reads: CSAREGSAPTDTQYF. Written as DNA, the CDR3 is TGCAGTGCTAGAGAAGGTAGCGCGCCCACAGATACGCAGTATTTT.

As DNA, the CDR3 is TGTGCCACTCGTCGAGGGGTCAGCGAGCAGTACTTC. Encoded protein: CATRRGVSEQYF. The genes are TRBV24-1 and TRBJ2-7; the D call may be TRBD1 or TRBD2 (5 bases each). Germline assignment: CDR1 KGHDR and CDR2 SFDVKD. V lost 10 bases and J 6 bases, leaving 15 bases between the germline ends. The length of the CDR3 is 12 residues.

The chain recombines TRBV6-6 with TRBJ1-1; the match to TRBD1 covers 11 bases. V lost 4 bases and J lost 5; bases outside the gene matches: 3. Germline CDR1 is MNHNY and CDR2 is SVGAGI (reference sequence). The CDR3 totals 14 residues. The CDR3 region has the DNA TGTGCCAGCAGTTCCTGGGACAGGGGGACTGAAGCTTTCTTT. Translated, it gives CASSSWDRGTEAFF.

This chain's CDR3 is CSVSIRQGGETQYF. Here the CDR3 DNA reads TGCAGCGTCTCAATACGACAGGGTGGTGAGACCCAGTACTTC. The gene calls are TRBV29-1 and TRBJ2-5; 7 bases are a match to TRBD1. This CDR3 has 14 amino acids. The germline V gene encodes CDR1 SQVTM and CDR2 ANQGSEA. J lost 5 bases, V lost 6 bases, and 12 bases had no gene match.

This clonotype showed up just once. This chain uses TRBV29-1 with TRBJ2-1, with a weak D call TRBD2 (6 bases). Trimming stripped 3 bases from V and 3 bases from J, with 18 bases between. The CDR3 runs to 16 residues. Germline CDR1 and CDR2: SQVTM and ANQGSEA. The CDR3 nucleotides read TGCAGCGTTGATTCCCAGACCGGGAGCCTCTACAATGAGCAGTTCTTC. This encodes CSVDSQTGSLYNEQFF.

The chain links TRBV28 to TRBJ2-1; 12 bases line up with TRBD1. The CDR3 has 16 residues. The trim removed 3 bases at V and 9 bases at J, leaving 9 bases unmatched. Germline loops: CDR1 MDHEN, CDR2 SYDVKM. The CDR3 sequence is CASSFVGQGAAGEQFF. Written as DNA, the CDR3 is TGTGCCAGCAGTTTCGTGGGACAGGGGGCGGCAGGTGAGCAGTTCTTC. The variable domain in full, completed from reference TRBV28 and TRBJ2-1, reads DVKVTQSSRYLVKRTGEKVFLECVQDMDHENMFWYRQDPGLGLRLIYFSYDVKMKEKGDIPEGYSVSREKKERFSLILESASTNQTSMYLCASSFVGQGAAGEQFFGPGTRLTVL.

The V call is TRBV20-1, the J call TRBJ1-2; D remains ambiguous. In germline, CDR1 is DFQATT, CDR2 SNEGSKA (reference sequence). The CDR3 spans 12 residues. Trimming cost V 1 base and J 4 bases, with 7 bases left between them. The CDR3 region is CSARGTGYGYTF. DNA of the CDR3: TGCAGTGCTAGAGGGACCGGCTATGGCTACACCTTC.

The V call is TRBV25-1, the J call TRBJ1-1, with TRBD1 matching 9 bases. Losses at the gene ends were 6 bases for V and 1 base for J; bases not matched to a gene: 0. There are 13 residues in the CDR3. The germline V gene encodes CDR1 MGHDK and CDR2 SYGVNS. Here the CDR3 reads CASRDRGNTEAFF. CDR3 DNA: TGTGCCAGCAGGGACAGGGGGAACACTGAAGCTTTCTTT.

This clonotype was seen once. This sequence joins TRBV9 and TRBJ2-5; 9 nucleotides line up with TRBD1. CDR1 is SGDLS and CDR2 is YYNGEE in the germline V gene. J lost 4 bases, V lost 2 bases, and 3 bases had no gene match. This CDR3 is built from 14 residues. The CDR3 sequence is CASSVDRGGETQYF. DNA of the CDR3: TGTGCCAGCAGCGTGGACAGGGGAGGAGAGACCCAGTACTTC.

The chain uses TRBV12-3 or TRBV12-4 and TRBJ2-5; maybe TRBD1 (6 bases). The CDR3 totals 15 residues. The V gene lost 6 bases and the J gene lost 5 bases, with 19 bases spanning the gap. DNA of the CDR3: TGTGCCAGCAGGGCCCAGGCAGGGGAGTTGGAGACCCAGTACTTC. It is translated as CASRAQAGELETQYF.

The V and J genes are TRBV9 and TRBJ2-1, with TRBD2 identical over 8 bases. The germline gives CDR1 SGDLS, CDR2 YYNGEE. The CDR3 totals 14 residues. Trimming cost V 7 bases and J 2 bases; bases outside gene matches: 5. The CDR3 DNA reads as TGTGCCAGCGGAAGCGGGAGAGCCTACAATGAGCAGTTCTTC. Amino acids: CASGSGRAYNEQFF.

The chain recombines TRBV12-3 or TRBV12-4 with TRBJ1-5, with a tentative D call TRBD1 (5 bases). The CDR3 has 14 residues. Trimming cost V 6 bases and J 3 bases, with 12 bases left between them. CDR3 coding DNA: TGTGCCAGCAGCCGAGACAGAAACAATCAGCCCCAGCATTTT. This sequence encodes CASSRDRNNQPQHF.

The chain recombines TRBV30 with TRBJ1-5, with 9 bases that match TRBD1. In germline, CDR1 is GTSNPN, CDR2 SVGIG (reference sequence). This CDR3 spans 17 amino acids. The J segment lost 3 bases and the V segment lost 4 bases, leaving 13 bases of the junction unmatched. In DNA, the CDR3 is TGTGCCTGGAACACCCCCTCCCGGACAGGGGACAATCAGCCCCAGCATTTT. Its protein product is CAWNTPSRTGDNQPQHF. The full variable domain, its missing parts supplied by reference TRBV30 and TRBJ1-5, is SQTIHQWPATLVQPVGSPLSLECTVEGTSNPNLYWYRQAAGRGLQLLFYSVGIGQISSEVPQNLSASRPQDRQFILSSKKLLLSDSGFYLCAWNTPSRTGDNQPQHFGDGTRLSIL.

This sequence joins TRBV5-1 and TRBJ2-7; no clear D. Deletions cut 9 bases from V and 2 bases from J, with 21 bases between. The germline CDR1 and CDR2 sequences are SGHRS and YFSETQ. This CDR3 contains 15 residues. The DNA of the CDR3 is TGCGCCACAACCTTGGGCTCAGGATTAACCTACGAGCAGTACTTC. Residues: CATTLGSGLTYEQYF.

The rearrangement links TRBV5-1 to TRBJ2-5; D might be TRBD1 or TRBD2, each matching 5 bases. With 0 bases removed from V and 4 bases from J, the gap between germline ends came to 13 bases. CDR3 length: 15 residues. Germline V gene sequence: CDR1 SGHRS, CDR2 YFSETQ. The CDR3 sequence is CASSLGQGDRETQYF. The CDR3, as DNA: TGCGCCAGCAGCTTGGGGCAGGGAGACCGAGAGACCCAGTACTTC.

The V gene is TRBV30, the J gene TRBJ2-7; D gene uncertain. Trimming shortened V by 0 bases and J by 7 bases, and 13 bases separated the two germline ends. Germline lookup yields CDR1 GTSNPN and CDR2 SVGIG (reference sequence). The length of the CDR3 is 13 residues. CDR3 in DNA: TGTGCCTGGAGTGTAGGGCCCCGGAGTGAGCAGTACTTC. Its translation is CAWSVGPRSEQYF.

The chain is built from TRBV24-1 and TRBJ1-5, with 8 bases aligning to TRBD1. Germline V gene data show CDR1 as KGHDR and CDR2 as SFDVKD. The CDR3 spans 17 residues. After removal of 4 bases from V and 1 base from J, the junction contained 8 bases not matched to a gene. CDR3 loop: CATSDPGQGDSNQPQHF. CDR3 nucleotides: TGTGCCACCAGTGACCCAGGACAGGGAGACAGCAATCAGCCCCAGCATTTT.

The V gene is TRBV28, the J gene TRBJ2-2; D is undetermined. The V end was cut by 9 bases, the J end by 1 base, with 9 bases between. CDR1 and CDR2 (germline): MDHEN, SYDVKM. The CDR3 loop spans 13 amino acids. The CDR3 spells CASQLGNTGELFF. The CDR3 DNA is TGTGCCAGTCAGCTGGGGAACACCGGGGAGCTGTTTTTT.

The V call is TRBV4-1, the J call TRBJ2-5, with D unresolved. CDR3 length: 15 amino acids. Germline V gene data show CDR1 as MGHRA and CDR2 as YSYEKL. V lost 7 bases to trimming and J lost 2 bases, with 17 bases between them. The CDR3: CASNTVAGRQETQYF. DNA for the CDR3: TGCGCCAGCAACACAGTAGCCGGACGACAAGAGACCCAGTACTTC.